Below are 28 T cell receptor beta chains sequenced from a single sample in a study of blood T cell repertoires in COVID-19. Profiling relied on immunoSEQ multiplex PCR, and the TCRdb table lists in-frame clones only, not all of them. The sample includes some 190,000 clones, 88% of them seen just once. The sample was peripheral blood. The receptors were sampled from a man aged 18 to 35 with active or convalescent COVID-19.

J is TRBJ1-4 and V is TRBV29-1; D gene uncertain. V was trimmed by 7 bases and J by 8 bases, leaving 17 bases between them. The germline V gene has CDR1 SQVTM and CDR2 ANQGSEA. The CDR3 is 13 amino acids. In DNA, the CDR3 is TGCAGCGCCGCAGCCAGACTACGGGAAAAACTGTTTTTT. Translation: CSAAARLREKLFF. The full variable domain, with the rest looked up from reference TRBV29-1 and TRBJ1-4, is SAVISQKPSRDICQRGTSLTIQCQVDSQVTMMFWYRQQPGQSLTLIATANQGSEATYESGFVIDKFPISRPNLTFSTLTVSNMSPEDSSIYLCSAAARLREKLFFGSGTQLSVL.

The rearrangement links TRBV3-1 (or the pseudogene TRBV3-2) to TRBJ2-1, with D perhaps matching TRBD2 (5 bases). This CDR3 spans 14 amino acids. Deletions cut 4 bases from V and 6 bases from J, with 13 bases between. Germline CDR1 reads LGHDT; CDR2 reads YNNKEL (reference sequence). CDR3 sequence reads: CASSRPEGGNEQFF. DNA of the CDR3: TGTGCCAGCAGCCGCCCTGAGGGCGGCAATGAGCAGTTCTTC.

For the CDR3, the DNA is TGTGCCAGCAGCCCAACTGACAGGCGGTCTGAAGCTTTCTTT. It specifies CASSPTDRRSEAFF. The chain employs TRBV3-1 (or the pseudogene TRBV3-2) and TRBJ1-1, with D possibly TRBD1 on 6 matching bases. Trimming cost V 4 bases and J 6 bases, with 15 bases left between them. This CDR3 region has 14 residues. Germline V gene lookup returns CDR1 LGHDT and CDR2 YNNKEL (reference sequence).

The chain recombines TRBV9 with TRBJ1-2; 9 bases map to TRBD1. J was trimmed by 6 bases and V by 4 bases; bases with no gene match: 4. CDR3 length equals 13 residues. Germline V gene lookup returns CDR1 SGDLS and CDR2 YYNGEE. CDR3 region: CASSPTGGDGYTF. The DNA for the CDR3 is TGTGCCAGCAGCCCGACAGGGGGTGATGGCTACACCTTC.

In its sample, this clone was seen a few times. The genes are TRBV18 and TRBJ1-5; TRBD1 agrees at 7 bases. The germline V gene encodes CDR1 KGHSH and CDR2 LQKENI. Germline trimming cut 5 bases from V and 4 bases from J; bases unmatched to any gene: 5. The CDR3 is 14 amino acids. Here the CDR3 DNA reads TGTGCCAGCTCAAGGGGGCCCCTTAATCAGCCCCAGCATTTT. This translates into CASSRGPLNQPQHF.

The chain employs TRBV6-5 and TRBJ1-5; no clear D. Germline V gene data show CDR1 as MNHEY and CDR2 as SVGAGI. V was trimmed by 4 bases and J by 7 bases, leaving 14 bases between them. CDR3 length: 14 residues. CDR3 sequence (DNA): TGTGCCAGCAGTTTCCTCCCACGAGGGCAGCCCCAGCATTTT. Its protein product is CASSFLPRGQPQHF.

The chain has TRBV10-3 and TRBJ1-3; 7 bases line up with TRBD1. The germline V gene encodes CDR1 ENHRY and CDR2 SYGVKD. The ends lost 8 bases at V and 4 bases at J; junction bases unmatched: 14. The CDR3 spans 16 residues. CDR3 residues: CAIGAGQGVSGNTIYF. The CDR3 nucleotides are TGTGCCATCGGCGCGGGTCAGGGGGTCTCCGGAAACACCATATATTTT.

The CDR3 protein is CASSQGRGTSGWNYEQYF. The CDR3 nucleotides are TGCGCCAGCAGCCAAGGCCGCGGGACTAGCGGGTGGAACTACGAGCAGTACTTC. V usage is TRBV4-3 and J usage is TRBJ2-7; 12 bases align to TRBD2. Germline V CDR1 and CDR2: LGHNA, YSLEER. The CDR3 contains 18 residues. With 1 base clipped from V and 3 bases from J, the junction kept 10 bases outside the gene matches.

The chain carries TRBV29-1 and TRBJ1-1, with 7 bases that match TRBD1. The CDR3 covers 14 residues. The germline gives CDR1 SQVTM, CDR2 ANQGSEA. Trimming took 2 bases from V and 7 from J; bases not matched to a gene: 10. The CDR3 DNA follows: TGCAGCGTTGAAACCCGGAGGGGGCCAGGTGAAGCTTTCTTT. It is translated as CSVETRRGPGEAFF. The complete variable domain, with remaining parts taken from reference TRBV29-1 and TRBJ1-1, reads SAVISQKPSRDICQRGTSLTIQCQVDSQVTMMFWYRQQPGQSLTLIATANQGSEATYESGFVIDKFPISRPNLTFSTLTVSNMSPEDSSIYLCSVETRRGPGEAFFGQGTRLTVV.

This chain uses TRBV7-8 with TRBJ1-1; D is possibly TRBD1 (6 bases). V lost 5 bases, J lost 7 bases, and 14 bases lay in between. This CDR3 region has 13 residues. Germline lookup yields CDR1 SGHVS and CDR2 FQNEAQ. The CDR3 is CASSPATGIEAFF. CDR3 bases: TGTGCCAGCAGCCCCGCCACAGGGATTGAAGCTTTCTTT. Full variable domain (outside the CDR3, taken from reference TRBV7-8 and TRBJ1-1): GAGVSQSPRYKVAKRGQDVALRCDPISGHVSLFWYQQALGQGPEFLTYFQNEAQLDKSGLPSDRFFAERPEGSVSTLKIQRTQQEDSAVYLCASSPATGIEAFFGQGTRLTVV.

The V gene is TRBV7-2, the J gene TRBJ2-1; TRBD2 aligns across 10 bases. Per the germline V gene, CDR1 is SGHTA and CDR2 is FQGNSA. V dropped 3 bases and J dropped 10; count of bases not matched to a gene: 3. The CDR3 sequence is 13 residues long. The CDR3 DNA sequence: TGTGCCAGCAGCTTCATTAGCGGGAGGGAGCAGTTCTTC. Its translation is CASSFISGREQFF.

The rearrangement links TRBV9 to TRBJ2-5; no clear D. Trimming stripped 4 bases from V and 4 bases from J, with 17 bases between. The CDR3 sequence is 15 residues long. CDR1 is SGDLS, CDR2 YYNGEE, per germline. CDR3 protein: CASSLYSRASETQYF. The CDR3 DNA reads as TGTGCCAGCAGCCTATACTCACGAGCCTCAGAGACCCAGTACTTC. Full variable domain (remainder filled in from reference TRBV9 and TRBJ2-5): DSGVTQTPKHLITATGQRVTLRCSPRSGDLSVYWYQQSLDQGLQFLIQYYNGEERAKGNILERFSAQQFPDLHSELNLSSLELGDSALYFCASSLYSRASETQYFGPGTRLLVL.

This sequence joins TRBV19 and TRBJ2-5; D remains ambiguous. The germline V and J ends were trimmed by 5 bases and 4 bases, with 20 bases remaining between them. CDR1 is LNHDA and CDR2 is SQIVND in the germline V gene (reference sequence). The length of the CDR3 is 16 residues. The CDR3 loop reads CASSSLTSALIETQYF. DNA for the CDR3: TGTGCCAGTAGTTCGCTGACTTCCGCCCTAATAGAGACCCAGTACTTC.

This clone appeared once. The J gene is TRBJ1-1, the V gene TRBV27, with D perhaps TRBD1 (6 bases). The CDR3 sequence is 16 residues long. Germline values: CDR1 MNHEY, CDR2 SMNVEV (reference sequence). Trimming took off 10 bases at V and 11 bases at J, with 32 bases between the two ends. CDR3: CATRLSRGSSDYGAFF. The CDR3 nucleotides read TGTGCCACCAGACTTTCCAGGGGCTCGTCAGACTATGGCGCTTTCTTT.

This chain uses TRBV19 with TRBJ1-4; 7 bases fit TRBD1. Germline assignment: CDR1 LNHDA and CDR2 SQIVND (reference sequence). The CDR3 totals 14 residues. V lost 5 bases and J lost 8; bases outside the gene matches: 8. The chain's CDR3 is CASSPTGWEEKLFF. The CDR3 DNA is TGTGCCAGTAGTCCGACAGGGTGGGAGGAAAAACTGTTTTTT.

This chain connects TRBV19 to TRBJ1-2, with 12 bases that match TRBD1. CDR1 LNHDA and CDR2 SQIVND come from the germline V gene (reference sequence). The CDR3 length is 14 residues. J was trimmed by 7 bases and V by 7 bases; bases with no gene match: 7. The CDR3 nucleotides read TGTGCCAGTAACCCGGGACAGGGGGCAGTTGGCTACACCTTC. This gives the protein CASNPGQGAVGYTF.

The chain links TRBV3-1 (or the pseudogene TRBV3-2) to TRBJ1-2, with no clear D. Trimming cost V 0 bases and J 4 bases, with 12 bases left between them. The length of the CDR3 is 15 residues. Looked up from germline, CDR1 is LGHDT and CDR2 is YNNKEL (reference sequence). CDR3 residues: CASSQDHSRPYGYTF. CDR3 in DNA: TGTGCCAGCAGCCAAGATCATAGTCGTCCCTATGGCTACACCTTC.

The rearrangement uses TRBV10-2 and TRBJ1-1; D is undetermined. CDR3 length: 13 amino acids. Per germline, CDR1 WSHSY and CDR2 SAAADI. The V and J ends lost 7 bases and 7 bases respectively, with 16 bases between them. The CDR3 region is CASTPGSGGEAFF. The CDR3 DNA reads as TGCGCCAGCACCCCGGGGTCTGGCGGTGAAGCTTTCTTT.

The CDR3 protein is CASSLQGTGELFF. The CDR3 nucleotides read TGTGCCAGCAGCCTACAGGGCACCGGGGAGCTGTTTTTT. The chain recombines TRBV6-5 with TRBJ2-2; possibly TRBD1 for D (6 bases). Trimming shortened V by 6 bases and J by 4 bases, and 9 bases separated the two germline ends. CDR3 length: 13 residues. CDR1 and CDR2 from the germline V gene are MNHEY and SVGAGI.

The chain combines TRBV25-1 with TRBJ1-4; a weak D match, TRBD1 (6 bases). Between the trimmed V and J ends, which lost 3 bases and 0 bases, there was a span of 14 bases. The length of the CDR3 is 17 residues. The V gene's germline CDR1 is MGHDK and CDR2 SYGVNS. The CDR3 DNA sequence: TGTGCCAGCAGTGACACCAGGACAGACGCAACTAATGAAAAACTGTTTTTT. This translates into CASSDTRTDATNEKLFF.

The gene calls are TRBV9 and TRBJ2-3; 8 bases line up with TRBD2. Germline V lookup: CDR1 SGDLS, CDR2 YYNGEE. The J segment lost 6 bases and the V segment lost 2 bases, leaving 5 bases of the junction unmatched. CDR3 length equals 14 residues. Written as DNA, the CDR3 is TGTGCCAGCAGCGTGGGAGCGGGAGCCGATACGCAGTATTTT. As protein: CASSVGAGADTQYF. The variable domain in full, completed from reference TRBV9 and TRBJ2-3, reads DSGVTQTPKHLITATGQRVTLRCSPRSGDLSVYWYQQSLDQGLQFLIQYYNGEERAKGNILERFSAQQFPDLHSELNLSSLELGDSALYFCASSVGAGADTQYFGPGTRLTVL.

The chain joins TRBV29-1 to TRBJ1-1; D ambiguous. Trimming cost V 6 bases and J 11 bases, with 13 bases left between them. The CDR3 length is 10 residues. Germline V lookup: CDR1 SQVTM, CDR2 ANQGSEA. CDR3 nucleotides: TGCAGCGTCGCCGGAGGCGAGGCTTTCTTT. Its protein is CSVAGGEAFF.

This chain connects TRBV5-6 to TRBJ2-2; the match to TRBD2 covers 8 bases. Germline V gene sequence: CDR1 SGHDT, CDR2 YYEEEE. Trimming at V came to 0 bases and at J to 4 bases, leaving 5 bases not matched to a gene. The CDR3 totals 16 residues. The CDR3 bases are TGTGCCAGCAGCTTGGGAGCGGGAGTCCGCACCGGGGAGCTGTTTTTT. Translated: CASSLGAGVRTGELFF.

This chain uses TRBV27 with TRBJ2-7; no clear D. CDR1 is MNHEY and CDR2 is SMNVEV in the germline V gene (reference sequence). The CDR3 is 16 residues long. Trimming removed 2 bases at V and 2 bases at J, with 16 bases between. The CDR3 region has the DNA TGTGCCAGCAGTTTAGTAGCTCGGCAAATTACCTACGAGCAGTACTTC. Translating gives CASSLVARQITYEQYF.

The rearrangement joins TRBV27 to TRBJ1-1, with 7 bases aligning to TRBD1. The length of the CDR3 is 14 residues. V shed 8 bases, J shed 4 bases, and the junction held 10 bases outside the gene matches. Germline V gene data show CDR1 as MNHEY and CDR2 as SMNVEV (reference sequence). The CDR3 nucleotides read TGTGCCAGCGAACGAGGGGGCGGAGGCACTGAAGCTTTCTTT. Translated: CASERGGGGTEAFF.

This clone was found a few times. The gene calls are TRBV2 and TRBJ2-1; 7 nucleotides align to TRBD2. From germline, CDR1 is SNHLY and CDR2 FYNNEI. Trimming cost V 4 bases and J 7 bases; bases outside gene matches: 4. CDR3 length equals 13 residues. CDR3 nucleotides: TGTGCCAGCAGTGGGTTCGGGGGGAATGAGCAGTTCTTC. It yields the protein CASSGFGGNEQFF.

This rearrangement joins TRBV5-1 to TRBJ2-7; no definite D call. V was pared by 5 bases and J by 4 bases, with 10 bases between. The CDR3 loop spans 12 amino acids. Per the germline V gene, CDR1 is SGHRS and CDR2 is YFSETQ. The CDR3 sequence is CASRGGPYEQYF. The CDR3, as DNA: TGCGCCAGCAGAGGCGGCCCATACGAGCAGTACTTC. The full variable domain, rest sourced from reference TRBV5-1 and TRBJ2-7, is KAGVTQTPRYLIKTRGQQVTLSCSPISGHRSVSWYQQTPGQGLQFLFEYFSETQRNKGNFPGRFSGRQFSNSRSEMNVSTLELGDSALYLCASRGGPYEQYFGPGTRLTVT.

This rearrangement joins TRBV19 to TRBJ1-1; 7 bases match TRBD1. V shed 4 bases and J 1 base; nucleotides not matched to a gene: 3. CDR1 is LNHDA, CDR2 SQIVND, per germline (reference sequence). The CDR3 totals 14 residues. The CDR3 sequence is CASSKGQRNTEAFF. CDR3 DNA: TGTGCCAGTAGTAAGGGACAGCGGAACACTGAAGCTTTCTTT.